Listed below are T cell receptor beta chains from one sample, sequenced in a study of radiation and T cells in renal cell carcinoma. The table came from immunoSEQ multiplex PCR; TCRdb's copy has only in-frame clones and leaves some out. Of 150,000 or so clones in the sample, 70% to 90% are singletons; the top ten hold around 13%. The sample in question was blood, obtained from a patient whose treatment included radiotherapy and nephrectomy. These receptors all stem from a woman between 50 and 59 years old with renal cell carcinoma. Both conserved end residues are part of each CDR3. A D gene is named only where the DNA matches it firmly. Clone size is not always given. Where it is, it says once, few, many or a class for expanded clones.

TRBJ1-1	NA	NA	TRBV5-1	CASRLLAGNTEAFF	TGCGCCAGCAGGTTGTTGGCGGGAAACACTGAAGCTTTCTTT
TRBJ1-5	NA	NA	TRBV28	CASSSQRADSNQPQHF	TGTGCCAGCAGCAGTCAGCGGGCTGATAGCAATCAGCCCCAGCATTTT
TRBJ1-1	NA	few	TRBV7-8	CAIREVRDTEAFF	TGTGCCATAAGGGAGGTGAGAGACACTGAAGCTTTCTTT
TRBJ1-2	NA	NA	TRBV6-1	CASSEAWQGYGYTF	TGTGCCAGCAGTGAAGCGTGGCAGGGCTATGGCTACACCTTC
TRBJ1-5	TRBD1	NA	TRBV19	CASSDSPGQGEHF	TGTGCCAGTAGCGACTCACCGGGACAGGGGGAGCATTTT
TRBJ2-3	TRBD2	NA	TRBV28	CASSLAGTGTDTQYF	TGTGCCAGCAGTCTAGCGGGGACGGGCACAGATACGCAGTATTTT
TRBJ1-2	NA	NA	TRBV6-6	CASSYSFQGYGYTF	TGTGCCAGCAGTTACTCGTTCCAGGGCTATGGCTACACCTTC
TRBJ1-1	NA	NA	TRBV25-1	CASSNLEDTEAFF	TGTGCCAGCAGTAATCTAGAAGACACTGAAGCTTTCTTT
TRBJ2-7	TRBD1	NA	TRBV11-2	CASSSHRTGPNEQYF	TGTGCCAGCAGCTCCCACCGGACAGGGCCCAACGAGCAGTACTTC
TRBJ2-1	TRBD2	many	TRBV4-2	CASSLGGGWQFF	TGTGCCAGCAGCCTTGGCGGGGGGTGGCAGTTCTTC
TRBJ1-4	NA	NA	TRBV6-1	CASSDIWDANEKLFF	TGTGCCAGCAGTGACATCTGGGACGCTAATGAAAAACTGTTTTTT
TRBJ2-3	TRBD1	NA	TRBV4-1	CASSQVGTGPTDTQYF	TGCGCCAGCAGCCAAGTTGGGACAGGGCCTACAGATACGCAGTATTTT
TRBJ1-3	NA	NA	TRBV15	CATSPTRSSGNTIYF	TGTGCCACCAGCCCTACCCGTAGCTCTGGAAACACCATATATTTT
TRBJ2-1	NA	NA	TRBV7-9	CASSLALASEQFF	TGTGCCAGCAGCTTAGCCTTAGCATCCGAGCAGTTCTTC
TRBJ1-5	NA	once	TRBV15	CATSRSYQPQHF	TGTGCCACCAGCAGATCTTACCAGCCCCAGCATTTT
TRBJ2-5	TRBD1	NA	TRBV11-3	CASSPRRGPGETQYF	TGTGCCAGCAGCCCTCGCAGGGGGCCTGGGGAGACCCAGTACTTC
TRBJ2-7	NA	NA	TRBV29-1	CSVSTPAGEQYF	TGCAGCGTTTCCACCCCCGCTGGTGAGCAGTACTTC
TRBJ2-7	TRBD2	NA	TRBV11-3	CASSLVSGVSYEQYF	TGTGCCAGCAGCTTAGTTAGCGGGGTTTCCTACGAGCAGTACTTC
TRBJ2-7	TRBD1	NA	TRBV6-1	CASTNDRGHEQYF	TGTGCCAGCACCAACGACAGGGGGCACGAGCAGTACTTC
TRBJ1-2	NA	few	TRBV4-3	CASSQEEIRGSYGYTF	TGCGCCAGCAGCCAAGAGGAAATAAGGGGATCCTATGGCTACACCTTC
TRBJ1-2	NA	few	TRBV25-1	CASSDQGDYGYTF	TGTGCCAGCAGTGATCAGGGTGACTATGGCTACACCTTC
TRBJ2-3	NA	NA	TRBV29-1	CSVEGPITDTQYF	TGCAGCGTTGAAGGACCTATCACAGATACGCAGTATTTT
TRBJ1-6	NA	NA	TRBV11-2	CASSPGRVGVYNSPLHF	TGTGCCAGCAGCCCAGGTCGGGTGGGGGTTTATAATTCACCCCTCCACTTT
TRBJ2-3	NA	NA	TRBV7-2	CASSPSTDTQYF	TGTGCCAGCAGCCCTAGCACAGATACGCAGTATTTT
TRBJ2-2	TRBD1	NA	TRBV14	CASSPGQLKYAGELFF	TGTGCCAGCAGCCCGGGACAGCTCAAATACGCCGGGGAGCTGTTTTTT
TRBJ1-5	NA	NA	TRBV30	CAWSVVGYQPQHF	TGTGCCTGGAGTGTTGTAGGTTATCAGCCCCAGCATTTT
TRBJ1-2	NA	NA	TRBV7-9	CASSLGRMFGQGYGYTF	TGTGCCAGCAGCTTAGGTCGGATGTTTGGGCAGGGATATGGCTACACCTTC
TRBJ2-2	NA	NA	TRBV19	CASSNAASLNTGELFF	TGTGCCAGTAGTAATGCGGCGAGCTTGAACACCGGGGAGCTGTTTTTT
TRBJ2-3	NA	once	TRBV7-9	CASSPTGGLVPDTQYF	TGTGCCAGCAGCCCCACCGGGGGCCTGGTCCCAGATACGCAGTATTTT
TRBJ2-1	TRBD2	NA	TRBV10-1	CASSELAGGNEQFF	TGCGCCAGCAGTGAGCTAGCGGGGGGGAATGAGCAGTTCTTC
TRBJ1-1	TRBD1	few	TRBV14	CASSRLTGVNTEAFF	TGTGCCAGCAGCCGATTGACAGGGGTGAACACTGAAGCTTTCTTT
TRBJ1-2	NA	NA	TRBV28	CASSLVLEGGYTF	TGTGCCAGCAGTTTGGTGCTTGAGGGTGGCTACACCTTC
TRBJ2-7	NA	NA	TRBV19	CASFFTGPEAYEQYF	TGTGCCAGCTTCTTTACCGGGCCTGAAGCCTACGAGCAGTACTTC
TRBJ1-1	NA	NA	TRBV6-1	CASSGRMNTEAFF	TGTGCCAGCAGCGGACGGATGAACACTGAAGCTTTCTTT
TRBJ2-2	TRBD1	NA	TRBV4-3	CASSQDPGQGDVRKNAAGELFF	TGCGCCAGCAGCCAAGACCCTGGACAGGGGGACGTTCGGAAGAATGCGGCCGGGGAGCTGTTTTTT
TRBJ2-5	NA	NA	TRBV4-1	CASSQGGNEETQYF	TGCGCCAGCAGCCAAGGGGGTAATGAAGAGACCCAGTACTTC
TRBJ1-6	NA	NA	TRBV2	CASEMDSISYNSPLHF	TGTGCCAGCGAAATGGACAGCATCTCCTATAATTCACCCCTCCACTTT
TRBJ1-5	NA	NA	TRBV7-9	CASSLGGYQPQHF	TGTGCCAGCAGCTTAGGTGGGTATCAGCCCCAGCATTTT
TRBJ2-2	TRBD1	NA	TRBV11-2	CASSLARDRGLFGELFF	TGTGCCAGCAGCTTAGCGCGTGACAGGGGCCTTTTCGGGGAGCTGTTTTTT
TRBJ2-6	NA	NA	TRBV15	CATSRGEGTGANVLTF	TGTGCCACCAGCAGAGGAGAGGGGACCGGGGCCAACGTCCTGACTTTC
TRBJ2-3	NA	NA	TRBV15	CATSRDPRDTQYF	TGTGCCACCAGCAGAGATCCCAGGGATACGCAGTATTTT
TRBJ2-5	NA	NA	TRBV6-5	CASRGLETQYF	TGTGCCAGCAGGGGCTTGGAGACCCAGTACTTC
TRBJ1-5	NA	NA	TRBV19	CASSPTRDFVSEPQHF	TGTGCCAGTAGTCCCACCCGGGACTTCGTGTCGGAGCCCCAGCATTTT
TRBJ1-4	TRBD1	NA	TRBV5-1	CASSLFAGTALEKLFF	TGCGCCAGCAGCTTGTTCGCGGGGACAGCGCTTGAAAAACTGTTTTTT
TRBJ2-7	NA	NA	TRBV25-1	CASSPSIGGSYEQYF	TGTGCCAGCAGTCCCAGTATCGGAGGCTCCTACGAGCAGTACTTC
TRBJ1-2	NA	NA	TRBV6-6	CASSYIETVHGYTF	TGTGCCAGCAGTTATATTGAGACGGTGCATGGCTACACCTTC
TRBJ2-1	NA	NA	TRBV14	CASSPLGGEYYNEQFF	TGTGCCAGCAGCCCCCTGGGCGGAGAGTACTACAATGAGCAGTTCTTC
TRBJ1-1	NA	NA	TRBV29-1	CSVEGVSNAEAFF	TGCAGCGTTGAAGGGGTGAGTAACGCTGAAGCTTTCTTT
TRBJ2-5	TRBD2	NA	TRBV7-9	CASAAGGAPETQYF	TGTGCCAGCGCCGCGGGGGGGGCCCCAGAGACCCAGTACTTC
TRBJ1-1	TRBD1	once	TRBV6-1	CASTRTGGLGTEAFF	TGTGCCAGCACCAGGACAGGGGGCCTGGGCACTGAAGCTTTCTTT
TRBJ1-2	NA	NA	TRBV7-2	CASSSYRQEDGYTF	TGTGCCAGCAGCTCATATAGACAGGAAGATGGCTACACCTTC
TRBJ1-2	NA	NA	TRBV5-1	CASTIQGGYGYTF	TGCGCCAGCACAATACAGGGCGGCTATGGCTACACCTTC
TRBJ1-4	NA	NA	TRBV19	CASSIDRGGPNEKLFF	TGTGCCAGTAGTATAGATCGTGGAGGGCCGAATGAAAAACTGTTTTTT